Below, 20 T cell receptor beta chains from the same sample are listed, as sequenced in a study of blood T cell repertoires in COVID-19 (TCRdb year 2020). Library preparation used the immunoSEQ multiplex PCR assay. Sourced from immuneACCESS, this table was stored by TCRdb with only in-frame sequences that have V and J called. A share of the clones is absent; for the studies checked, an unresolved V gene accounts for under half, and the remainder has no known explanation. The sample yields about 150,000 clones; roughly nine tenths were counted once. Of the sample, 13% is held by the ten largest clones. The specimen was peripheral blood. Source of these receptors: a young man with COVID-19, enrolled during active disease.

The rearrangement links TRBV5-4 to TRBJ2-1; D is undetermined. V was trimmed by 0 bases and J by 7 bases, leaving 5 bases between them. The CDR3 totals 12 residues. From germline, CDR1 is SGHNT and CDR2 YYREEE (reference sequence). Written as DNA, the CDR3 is TGTGCCAGCAGCTTGGCCCTTAATGAGCAGTTCTTC. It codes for CASSLALNEQFF.

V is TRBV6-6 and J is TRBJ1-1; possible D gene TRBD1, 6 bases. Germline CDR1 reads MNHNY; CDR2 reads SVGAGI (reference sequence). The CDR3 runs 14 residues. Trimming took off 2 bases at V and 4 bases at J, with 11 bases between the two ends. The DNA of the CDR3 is TGTGCCAGCAGTTACGGCCTCAGGGGCACTGAAGCTTTCTTT. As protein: CASSYGLRGTEAFF.

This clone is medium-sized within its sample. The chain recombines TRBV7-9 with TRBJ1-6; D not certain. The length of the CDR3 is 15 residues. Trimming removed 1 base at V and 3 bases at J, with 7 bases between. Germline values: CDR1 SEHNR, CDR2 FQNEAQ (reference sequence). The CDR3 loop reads CASSLGEDYNSPLHF. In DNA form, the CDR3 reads TGTGCCAGCAGCTTAGGCGAGGACTATAATTCACCCCTCCACTTT.

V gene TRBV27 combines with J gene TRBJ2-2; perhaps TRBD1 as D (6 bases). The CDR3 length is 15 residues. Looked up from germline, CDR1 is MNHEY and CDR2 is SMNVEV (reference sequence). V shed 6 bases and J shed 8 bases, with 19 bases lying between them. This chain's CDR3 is CASRPPGARGGELFF. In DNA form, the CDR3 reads TGTGCCAGCAGGCCACCCGGGGCGAGGGGGGGGGAGCTGTTTTTT.

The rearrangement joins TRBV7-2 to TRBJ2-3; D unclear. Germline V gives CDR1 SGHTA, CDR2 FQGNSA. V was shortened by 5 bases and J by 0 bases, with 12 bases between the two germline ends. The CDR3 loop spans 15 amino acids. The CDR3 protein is CASSLEVASTDTQYF. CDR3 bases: TGTGCCAGCAGCCTTGAGGTAGCTAGCACAGATACGCAGTATTTT.

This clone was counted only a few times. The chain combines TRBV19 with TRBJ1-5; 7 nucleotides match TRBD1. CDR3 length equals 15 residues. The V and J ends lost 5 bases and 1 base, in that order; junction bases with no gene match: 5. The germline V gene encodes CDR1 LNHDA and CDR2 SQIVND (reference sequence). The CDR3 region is CASSLRQGSNQPQHF. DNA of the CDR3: TGTGCCAGTAGTTTGCGACAGGGCAGCAATCAGCCCCAGCATTTT.

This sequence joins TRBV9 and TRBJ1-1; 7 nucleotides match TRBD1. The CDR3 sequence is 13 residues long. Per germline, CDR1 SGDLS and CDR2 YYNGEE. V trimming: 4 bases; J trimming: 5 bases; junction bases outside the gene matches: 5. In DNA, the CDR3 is TGTGCCAGCAGCCCCGACAGGGTGACTGAAGCTTTCTTT. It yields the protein CASSPDRVTEAFF.

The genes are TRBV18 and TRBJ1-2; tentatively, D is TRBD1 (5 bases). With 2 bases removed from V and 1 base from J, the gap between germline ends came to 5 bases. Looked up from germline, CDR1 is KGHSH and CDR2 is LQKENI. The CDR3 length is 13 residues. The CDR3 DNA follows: TGTGCCAGCTCACCAAGGGGTAACTATGGCTACACCTTC. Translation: CASSPRGNYGYTF.

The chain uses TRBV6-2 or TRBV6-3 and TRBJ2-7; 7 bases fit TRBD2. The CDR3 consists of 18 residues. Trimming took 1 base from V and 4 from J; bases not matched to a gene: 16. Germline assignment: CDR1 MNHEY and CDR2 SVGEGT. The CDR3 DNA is TGTGCCAGCAGTTACTGGCCGGGTGCTGGCGGGAGATTTTACGAGCAGTACTTC. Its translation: CASSYWPGAGGRFYEQYF.

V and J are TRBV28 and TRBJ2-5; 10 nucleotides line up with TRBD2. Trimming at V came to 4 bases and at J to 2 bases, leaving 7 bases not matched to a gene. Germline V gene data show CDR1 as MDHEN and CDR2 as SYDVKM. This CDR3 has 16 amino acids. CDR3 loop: CASSSPRTSGQETQYF. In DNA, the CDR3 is TGTGCCAGCAGTTCACCCAGGACTAGCGGACAAGAGACCCAGTACTTC.

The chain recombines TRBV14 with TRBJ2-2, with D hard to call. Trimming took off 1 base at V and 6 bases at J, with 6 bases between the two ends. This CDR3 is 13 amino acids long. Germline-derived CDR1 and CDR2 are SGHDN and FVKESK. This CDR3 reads CASSQVRAGELFF. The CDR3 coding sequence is TGTGCCAGCAGCCAAGTCCGGGCCGGGGAGCTGTTTTTT. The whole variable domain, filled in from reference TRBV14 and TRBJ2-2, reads EAGVTQFPSHSVIEKGQTVTLRCDPISGHDNLYWYRRVMGKEIKFLLHFVKESKQDESGMPNNRFLAERTGGTYSTLKVQPAELEDSGVYFCASSQVRAGELFFGEGSRLTVL.

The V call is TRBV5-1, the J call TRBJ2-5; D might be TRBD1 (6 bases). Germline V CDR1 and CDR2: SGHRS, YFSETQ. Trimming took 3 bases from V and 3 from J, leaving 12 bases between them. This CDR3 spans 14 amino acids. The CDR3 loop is CASSWGPGEETQYF. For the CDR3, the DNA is TGCGCCAGCAGCTGGGGGCCAGGGGAAGAGACCCAGTACTTC.

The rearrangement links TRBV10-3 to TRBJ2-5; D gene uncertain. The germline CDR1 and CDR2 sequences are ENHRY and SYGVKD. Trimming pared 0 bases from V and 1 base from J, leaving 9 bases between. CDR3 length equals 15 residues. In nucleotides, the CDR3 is TGTGCCATCAGTGAGTCTGACACGTTCCAAGAGACCCAGTACTTC. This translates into CAISESDTFQETQYF.

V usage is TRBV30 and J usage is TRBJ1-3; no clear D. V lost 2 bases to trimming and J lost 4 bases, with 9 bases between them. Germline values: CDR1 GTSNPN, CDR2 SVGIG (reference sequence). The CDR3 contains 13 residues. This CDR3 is CAWSRTGGNTIYF. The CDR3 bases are TGTGCCTGGAGTCGAACGGGAGGAAACACCATATATTTT.

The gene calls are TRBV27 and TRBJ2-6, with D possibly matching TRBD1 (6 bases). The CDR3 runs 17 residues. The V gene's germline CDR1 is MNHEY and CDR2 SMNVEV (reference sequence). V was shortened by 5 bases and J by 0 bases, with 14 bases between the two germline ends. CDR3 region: CASSTQGLSSGANVLTF. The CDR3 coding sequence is TGTGCCAGCAGTACTCAGGGGTTGAGCTCTGGGGCCAACGTCCTGACTTTC.

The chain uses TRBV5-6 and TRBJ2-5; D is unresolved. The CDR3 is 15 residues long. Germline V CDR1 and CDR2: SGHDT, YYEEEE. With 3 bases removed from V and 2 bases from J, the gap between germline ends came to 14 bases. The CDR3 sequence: CASSSVLRVQETQYF. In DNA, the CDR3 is TGTGCCAGCAGCTCTGTACTCCGGGTACAAGAGACCCAGTACTTC.

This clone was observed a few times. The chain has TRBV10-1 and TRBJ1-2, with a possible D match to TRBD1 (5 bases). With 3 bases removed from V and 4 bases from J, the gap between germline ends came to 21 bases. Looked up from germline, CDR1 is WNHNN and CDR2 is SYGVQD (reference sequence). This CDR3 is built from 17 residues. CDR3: CASSEREGTEIVYGYTF. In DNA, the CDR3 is TGCGCCAGCAGTGAACGAGAGGGGACTGAAATAGTCTATGGCTACACCTTC.

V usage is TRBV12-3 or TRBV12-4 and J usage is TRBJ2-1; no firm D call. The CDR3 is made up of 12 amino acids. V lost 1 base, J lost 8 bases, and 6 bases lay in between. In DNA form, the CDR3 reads TGTGCCAGCAGTTTAGTTTATTATGAGCAGTTCTTC. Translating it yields CASSLVYYEQFF.

CDR3 sequence: CASSLGAGGLLIHEQYF. CDR3 coding DNA: TGCGCCAGCAGCTTGGGAGCGGGAGGTCTTCTCATCCACGAGCAGTACTTC. The chain combines TRBV5-1 with TRBJ2-7, with 9 bases lining up with TRBD2. The CDR3 has 17 residues. The junction had 12 bases not matched to a gene; V was cut back by 0 bases and J by 5 bases. Germline V lookup: CDR1 SGHRS, CDR2 YFSETQ.

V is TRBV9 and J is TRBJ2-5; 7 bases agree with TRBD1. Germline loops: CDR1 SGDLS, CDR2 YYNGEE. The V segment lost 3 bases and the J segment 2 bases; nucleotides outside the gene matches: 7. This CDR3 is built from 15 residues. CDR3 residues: CASSAEMTGQETQYF. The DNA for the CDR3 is TGTGCCAGCAGCGCAGAAATGACAGGGCAAGAGACCCAGTACTTC.